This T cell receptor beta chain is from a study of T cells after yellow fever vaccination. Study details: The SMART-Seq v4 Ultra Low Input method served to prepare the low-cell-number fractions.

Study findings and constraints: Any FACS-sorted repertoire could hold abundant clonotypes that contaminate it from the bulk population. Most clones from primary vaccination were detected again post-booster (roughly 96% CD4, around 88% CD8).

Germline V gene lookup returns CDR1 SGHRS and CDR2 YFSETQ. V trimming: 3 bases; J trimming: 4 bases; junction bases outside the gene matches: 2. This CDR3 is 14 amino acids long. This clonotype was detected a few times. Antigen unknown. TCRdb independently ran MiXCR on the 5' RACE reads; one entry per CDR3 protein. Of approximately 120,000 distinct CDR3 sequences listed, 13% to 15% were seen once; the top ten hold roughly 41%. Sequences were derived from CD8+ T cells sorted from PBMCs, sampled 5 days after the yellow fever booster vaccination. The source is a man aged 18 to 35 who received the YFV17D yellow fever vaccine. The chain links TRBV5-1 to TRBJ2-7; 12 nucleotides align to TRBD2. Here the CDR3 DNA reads TGCGCCAGCAGCTCTAGCGGGGGGGCTTACGAGCAGTACTTC. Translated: CASSSSGGAYEQYF.